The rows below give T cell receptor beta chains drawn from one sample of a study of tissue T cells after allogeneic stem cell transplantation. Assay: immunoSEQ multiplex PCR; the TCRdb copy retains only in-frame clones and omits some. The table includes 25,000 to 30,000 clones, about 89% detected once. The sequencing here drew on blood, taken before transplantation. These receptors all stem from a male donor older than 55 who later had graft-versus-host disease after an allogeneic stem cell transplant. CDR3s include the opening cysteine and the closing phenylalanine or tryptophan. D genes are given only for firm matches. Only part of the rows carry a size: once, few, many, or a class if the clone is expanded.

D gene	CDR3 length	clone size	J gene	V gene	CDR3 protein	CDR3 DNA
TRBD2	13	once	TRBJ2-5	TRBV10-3	CAISEREGETQYF	TGTGCCATCAGTGAGAGGGAGGGAGAGACCCAGTACTTC
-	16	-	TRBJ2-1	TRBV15	CATSRGTVTLNNEQFF	TGTGCCACCAGCAGAGGGACAGTGACCCTTAACAATGAGCAGTTCTTC
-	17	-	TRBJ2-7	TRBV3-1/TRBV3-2	CASSQHLGQPDSYEQYF	TGTGCCAGCAGCCAACATCTCGGACAGCCTGATTCCTACGAGCAGTACTTC
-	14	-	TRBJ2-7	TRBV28	CASSLIGASYEQYF	TGTGCCAGCAGTTTAATAGGAGCCTCCTACGAGCAGTACTTC
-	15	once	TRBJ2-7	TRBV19	CASSSLGRSTYEQYF	TGTGCCAGTAGTAGTCTAGGCAGGTCAACCTACGAGCAGTACTTC
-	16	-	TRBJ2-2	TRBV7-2	CASSLSLASVTGELFF	TGTGCCAGCAGCCTTAGCTTGGCGAGCGTCACCGGGGAGCTGTTTTTT
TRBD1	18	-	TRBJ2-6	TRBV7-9	CASSYRDRGLSGANVLTF	TGTGCCAGCAGCTACCGGGACAGGGGACTCTCTGGGGCCAACGTCCTGACTTTC
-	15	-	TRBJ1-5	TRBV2	CASSEALFSNQPQHF	TGTGCCAGCAGTGAAGCCCTTTTTAGCAATCAGCCCCAGCATTTT
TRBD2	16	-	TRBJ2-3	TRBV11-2	CASSRTNSGGTDTQYF	TGTGCCAGCAGCCGAACGAATAGCGGGGGGACAGATACGCAGTATTTT
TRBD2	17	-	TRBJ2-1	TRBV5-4	CASRIGTSGGTYNEQFF	TGTGCCAGCAGGATAGGGACTAGCGGGGGGACCTACAATGAGCAGTTCTTC
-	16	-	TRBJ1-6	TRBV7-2	CASSTRQDPYNSPLHF	TGTGCCAGCAGCACCAGACAGGATCCCTATAATTCACCCCTCCACTTT
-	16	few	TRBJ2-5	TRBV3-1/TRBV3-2	CASSQWALGVQETQYF	TGTGCCAGCAGCCAATGGGCTTTAGGGGTCCAAGAGACCCAGTACTTC
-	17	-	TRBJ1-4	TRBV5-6	CASSLVLSGTSNEKLFF	TGTGCCAGCAGCTTAGTACTGTCGGGCACTTCTAATGAAAAACTGTTTTTT
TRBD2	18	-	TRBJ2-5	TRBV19	CASSIILAGGPMEETQYF	TGTGCCAGTAGTATAATCCTAGCGGGAGGGCCTATGGAAGAGACCCAGTACTTC
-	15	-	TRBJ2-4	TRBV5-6	CASSFQVLAKNIQYF	TGTGCCAGCAGCTTCCAGGTCTTAGCCAAAAACATTCAGTACTTC
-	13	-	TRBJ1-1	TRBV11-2	CASSADINTEAFF	TGTGCCAGCAGCGCCGACATAAACACTGAAGCTTTCTTT
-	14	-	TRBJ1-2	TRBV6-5	CASRDSGAPYGYTF	TGTGCCAGCAGAGACTCAGGGGCCCCCTATGGCTACACCTTC
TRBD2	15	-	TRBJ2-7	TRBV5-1	CASSLAFSGTYEQYF	TGCGCCAGCAGCTTGGCCTTTAGCGGGACCTACGAGCAGTACTTC
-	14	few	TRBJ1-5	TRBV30	CAWSVKGGNQPQHF	TGTGCCTGGAGTGTGAAGGGCGGCAATCAGCCCCAGCATTTT
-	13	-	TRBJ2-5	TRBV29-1	CSVRGGYQETQYF	TGCAGCGTTAGAGGTGGTTACCAAGAGACCCAGTACTTC
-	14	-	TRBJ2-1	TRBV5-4	CASSSDSPYNEQFF	TGTGCCAGCAGCTCCGACTCGCCCTACAATGAGCAGTTCTTC
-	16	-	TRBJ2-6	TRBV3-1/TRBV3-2	CASSQGGSSGANVLTF	TGTGCCAGCAGCCAAGGAGGGAGCTCTGGGGCCAACGTCCTGACTTTC
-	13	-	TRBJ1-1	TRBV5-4	CASSTGKETEAFF	TGTGCCAGCAGCACGGGAAAGGAAACTGAAGCTTTCTTT
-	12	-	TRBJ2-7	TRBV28	CASSSQGLEQYF	TGTGCCAGCAGTTCACAGGGTTTAGAGCAGTACTTC
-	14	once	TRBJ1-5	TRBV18	CASSRTESNQPQHF	TGTGCCAGCTCACGGACAGAAAGCAATCAGCCCCAGCATTTT
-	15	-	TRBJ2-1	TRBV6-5	CASSTTSSSYNEQFF	TGTGCCAGCAGTACTACTTCGAGCTCCTACAATGAGCAGTTCTTC
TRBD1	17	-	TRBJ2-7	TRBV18	CASSPLGTGAKSYEQYF	TGTGCCAGCTCACCACTGGGGACAGGGGCGAAATCCTACGAGCAGTACTTC
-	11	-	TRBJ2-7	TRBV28	CASRQVDEQYF	TGTGCCAGCAGACAAGTGGACGAGCAGTACTTC
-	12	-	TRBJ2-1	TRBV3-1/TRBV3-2	CASSQVGNEQFF	TGTGCCAGCAGTCAGGTAGGGAATGAGCAGTTCTTC
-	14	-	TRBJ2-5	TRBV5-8	CASTFAGGRETQYF	TGTGCCAGCACCTTCGCCGGGGGGCGAGAGACCCAGTACTTC
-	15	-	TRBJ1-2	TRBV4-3	CASSQGDSNSYGYTF	TGCGCCAGCAGCCAAGGAGACAGCAATTCCTATGGCTACACCTTC
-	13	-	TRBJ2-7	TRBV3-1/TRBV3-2	CASTPSGGLEQYF	TGTGCCAGCACCCCCTCCGGCGGGCTCGAGCAGTACTTC
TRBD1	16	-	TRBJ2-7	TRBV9	CASSVSVQGARYEQYF	TGTGCCAGCAGCGTGTCCGTACAGGGGGCAAGGTACGAGCAGTACTTC
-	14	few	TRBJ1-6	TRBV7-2	CASSLAAGNSPLHF	TGTGCCAGCAGCTTAGCTGCGGGGAATTCACCCCTCCACTTT
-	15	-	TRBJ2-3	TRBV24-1	CATSASLGSTDTQYF	TGTGCCACCAGTGCGTCCCTCGGGAGCACAGATACGCAGTATTTT
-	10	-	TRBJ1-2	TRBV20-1	CSARVSGQPF	TGCAGTGCTAGAGTTTCGGGACAACCCTTC
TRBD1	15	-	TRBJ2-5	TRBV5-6	CASSFYRGYQETQYF	TGTGCCAGCAGCTTTTACAGGGGCTACCAAGAGACCCAGTACTTC
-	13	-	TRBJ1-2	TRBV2	CASMNRESYGYTF	TGTGCCAGCATGAACAGGGAGAGCTATGGCTACACCTTC
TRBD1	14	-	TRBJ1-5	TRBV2	CASTAEQGAQPQHF	TGTGCCAGCACCGCGGAACAGGGGGCCCAGCCCCAGCATTTT
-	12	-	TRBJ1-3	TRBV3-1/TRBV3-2	CASSYTGNTIYF	TGTGCCAGCAGCTACACTGGAAACACCATATATTTT
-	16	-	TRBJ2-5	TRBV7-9	CASSPSGRLYQETQYF	TGTGCCAGCAGCCCCTCGGGGAGATTGTACCAAGAGACCCAGTACTTC
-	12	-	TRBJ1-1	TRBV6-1	CASSDGRLLAFF	TGTGCCAGCAGTGATGGGCGGTTGCTAGCTTTCTTT
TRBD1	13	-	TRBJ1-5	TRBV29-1	CSVGTGFNQPQHF	TGCAGCGTAGGGACAGGGTTTAATCAGCCCCAGCATTTT
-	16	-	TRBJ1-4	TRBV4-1	CASSQDFSGKNEKLFF	TGCGCCAGCAGCCAAGATTTTTCCGGAAAGAATGAAAAACTGTTTTTT
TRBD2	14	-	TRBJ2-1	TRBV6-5	CASSSPLSGGTQFF	TGTGCCAGCAGTTCACCCCTTAGCGGGGGGACCCAGTTCTTC
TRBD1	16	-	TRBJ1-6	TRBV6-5	CASSYHGQGRNSPLHF	TGTGCCAGCAGTTACCATGGACAGGGGCGGAATTCACCCCTCCACTTT
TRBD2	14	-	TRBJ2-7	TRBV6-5	CASTSSGASYEQYF	TGTGCCAGCACGTCTAGCGGGGCCTCCTACGAGCAGTACTTC
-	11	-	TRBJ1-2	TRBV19	CASGFNYGYTF	TGTGCCAGCGGTTTTAACTATGGCTACACCTTC
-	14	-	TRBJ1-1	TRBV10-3	CAISEGETNTEAFF	TGTGCCATCAGTGAGGGGGAGACGAACACTGAAGCTTTCTTT
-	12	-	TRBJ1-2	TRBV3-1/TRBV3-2	CASSEQGYGYTF	TGTGCCAGCAGCGAACAGGGTTATGGCTACACCTTC
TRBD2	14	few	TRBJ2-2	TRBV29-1	CSVLRGGVAGELFF	TGCAGCGTTCTCCGGGGGGGAGTCGCCGGGGAGCTGTTTTTT
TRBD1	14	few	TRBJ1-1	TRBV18	CASSPTTGVTEAFF	TGTGCCAGCTCACCTACGACAGGGGTAACTGAAGCTTTCTTT
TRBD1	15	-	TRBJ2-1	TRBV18	CASSNSRTGDNEQFF	TGTGCCAGTTCAAATAGTAGGACAGGGGACAATGAGCAGTTCTTC
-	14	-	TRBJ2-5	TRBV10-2	CASSEAGYQETQYF	TGCGCCAGCAGTGAGGCGGGGTACCAAGAGACCCAGTACTTC
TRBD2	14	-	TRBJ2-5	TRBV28	CASSFGGGRETQYF	TGTGCCAGCAGTTTCGGGGGAGGGCGAGAGACCCAGTACTTC
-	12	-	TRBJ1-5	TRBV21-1	CASSKVGQPQHF	TGTGCCAGCAGCAAAGTTGGACAGCCCCAGCATTTT
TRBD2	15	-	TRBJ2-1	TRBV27	CASRLDGTSMDEQFF	TGTGCCAGCAGACTAGACGGGACTAGTATGGATGAGCAGTTCTTC
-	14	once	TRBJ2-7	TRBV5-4	CASSWGSGHYEQYF	TGTGCCAGCAGCTGGGGGTCAGGGCACTACGAGCAGTACTTC
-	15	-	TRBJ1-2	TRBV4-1	CASSQERGAVGGYTF	TGCGCCAGCAGCCAAGAGAGGGGGGCGGTTGGTGGCTACACCTTC